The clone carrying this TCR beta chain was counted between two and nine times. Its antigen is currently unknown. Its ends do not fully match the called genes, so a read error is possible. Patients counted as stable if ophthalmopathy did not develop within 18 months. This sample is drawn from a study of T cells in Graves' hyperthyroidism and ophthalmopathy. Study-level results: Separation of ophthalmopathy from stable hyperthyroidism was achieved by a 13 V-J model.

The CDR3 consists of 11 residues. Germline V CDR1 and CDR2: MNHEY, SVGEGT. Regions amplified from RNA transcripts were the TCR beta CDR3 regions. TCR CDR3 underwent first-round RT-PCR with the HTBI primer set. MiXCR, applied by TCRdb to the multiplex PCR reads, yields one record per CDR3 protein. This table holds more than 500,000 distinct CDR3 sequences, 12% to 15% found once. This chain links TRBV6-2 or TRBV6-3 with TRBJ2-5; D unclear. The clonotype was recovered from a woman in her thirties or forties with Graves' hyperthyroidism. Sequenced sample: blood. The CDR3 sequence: CASSYDTTLYF. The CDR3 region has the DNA TGTGCCAGCAGTTACGACACCACCCTGTACTTC.